The present TCR beta chain was sequenced within a study of monozygotic twins with cystic fibrosis. Study-wide background: Libraries were built from 3 to 3.5 micrograms of fragmented DNA using about 14 PCR cycles. General study results and limits: Median Simpson clonality of 0.0095 suggested naive T cells predominated. Shared CDR3 numbers were not associated with age, concordance or severity. In 13 of 16 pairs, V gene usage was closest to the co-twin's.

Sequencing used immunoSEQ multiplex PCR; TCRdb keeps in-frame clones, though not all of them. In the table there are 4,000 to 5,500 clones, 95% to 97% of which are singletons. As for this clone: The target antigen is unknown.

V lost 3 bases, J lost 6 bases, and 15 bases lay in between. CDR3 length equals 14 residues. Looked up from germline, CDR1 is SGHDT and CDR2 is YYEEEE. Sample: blood. The origin of this receptor is a boy between 2 and 10 years old with cystic fibrosis. The chain has TRBV5-6 and TRBJ1-2; the D gene is possibly TRBD1 (6 bases). The CDR3 loop reads CASSSISQGDGYTF. The CDR3 DNA follows: TGTGCCAGCAGCTCCATTTCACAGGGTGATGGCTACACCTTC. The variable domain in full, completed from reference TRBV5-6 and TRBJ1-2, reads DAGVTQSPTHLIKTRGQQVTLRCSPKSGHDTVSWYQQALGQGPQFIFQYYEEEERQRGNFPDRFSGHQFPNYSSELNVNALLLGDSALYLCASSSISQGDGYTFGSGTRLTVV.